The sequence of this T cell receptor (beta chain) was determined in a study of blood T cell repertoires in COVID-19. In the authors' methods: Amplification of reference gene primers provided the estimated nucleated cell counts. The table came from immunoSEQ multiplex PCR; TCRdb's copy has only in-frame clones and leaves some out. The V and J calls and clone size were taken over from that table, and D and trimming were inferred from the DNA. The sample holds around 380,000 clones, around 87% seen once. Recovery meant two consecutive negative NP/OP PCR tests, professional clearance, or resolved symptoms. The CDR3 loop spans 13 amino acids. CDR1 and CDR2 from the germline V gene are SQVTM and ANQGSEA. The ends lost 6 bases at V and 10 bases at J; junction bases unmatched: 6.

This clonotype originated in a man in his thirties or forties who had recovered from COVID-19. Sequences were obtained from PBMCs or T cells enriched from blood (not recorded which). This chain joins TRBV29-1 and TRBJ2-1, with TRBD2 matching over 13 bases. The CDR3 sequence is CSVGTSGAGEQFF. The CDR3 nucleotides read TGCAGCGTCGGGACTAGCGGGGCGGGCGAGCAGTTCTTC.